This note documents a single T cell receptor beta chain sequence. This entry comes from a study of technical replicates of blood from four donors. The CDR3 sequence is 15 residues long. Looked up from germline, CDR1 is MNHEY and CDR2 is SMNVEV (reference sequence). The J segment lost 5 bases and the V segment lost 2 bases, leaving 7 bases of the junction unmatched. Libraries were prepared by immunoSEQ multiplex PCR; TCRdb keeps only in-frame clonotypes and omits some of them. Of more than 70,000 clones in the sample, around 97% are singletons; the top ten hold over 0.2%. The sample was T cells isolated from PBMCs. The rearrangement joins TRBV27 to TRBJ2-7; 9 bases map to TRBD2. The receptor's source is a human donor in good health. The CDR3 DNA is TGTGCCAGCAGTTTAGCGGGAGGGCCGGGGAACGAGCAGTACTTC. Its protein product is CASSLAGGPGNEQYF.